This TCR beta chain stems from a study of cytomegalovirus exposure and HLA in healthy donors. Study-wide results and caveats: Later examination showed HLA-associated TCR beta chains had greater clonal expansion than equally common others. The study carried out a later analysis of TCR beta sequences. It associated approximately 15,000 of them with specific HLA alleles at a false discovery rate of 0.05. Overall, 164 TCR beta chains were annotated as cytomegalovirus-associated.

On this clone: Its target is not known.

The CDR3 length is 16 residues. Germline-derived CDR1 and CDR2 are LGHNA and YNFKEQ. Trimming took off 0 bases at V and 3 bases at J, with 12 bases between the two ends. PCR primers comprised 60 Vbeta and 13 Jbeta primers. Only in-frame clones appear in the TCRdb table, and some are missing; sequencing was by immunoSEQ multiplex PCR. The sample includes some 140,000 clones, 65% to 85% of them seen just once. The sample taken for sequencing was PBMCs. V and J are TRBV4-2 and TRBJ1-3; a weak D match, TRBD1 (5 bases). This TCR derives from a woman in her late teens or twenties in good health and CMV-seronegative. The CDR3 coding sequence is TGTGCCAGCAGCCAAGATCACAGGAGCGATGGAAACACCATATATTTT. This sequence encodes CASSQDHRSDGNTIYF.